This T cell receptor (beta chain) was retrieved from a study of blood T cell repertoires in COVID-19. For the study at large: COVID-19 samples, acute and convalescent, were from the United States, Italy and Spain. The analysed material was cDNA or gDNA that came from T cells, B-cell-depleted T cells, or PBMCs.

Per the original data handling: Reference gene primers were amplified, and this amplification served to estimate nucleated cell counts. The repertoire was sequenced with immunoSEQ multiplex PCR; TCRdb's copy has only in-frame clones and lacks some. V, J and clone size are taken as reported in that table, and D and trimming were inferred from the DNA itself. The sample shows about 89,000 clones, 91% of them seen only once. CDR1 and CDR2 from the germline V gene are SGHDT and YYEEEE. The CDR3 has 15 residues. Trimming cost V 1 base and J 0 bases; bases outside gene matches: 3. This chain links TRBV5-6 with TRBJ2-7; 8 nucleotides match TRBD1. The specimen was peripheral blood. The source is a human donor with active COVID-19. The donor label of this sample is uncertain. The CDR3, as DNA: TGTGCCAGCAGCTTGAGACAGGGGAGCTCCTACGAGCAGTACTTC. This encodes CASSLRQGSSYEQYF.